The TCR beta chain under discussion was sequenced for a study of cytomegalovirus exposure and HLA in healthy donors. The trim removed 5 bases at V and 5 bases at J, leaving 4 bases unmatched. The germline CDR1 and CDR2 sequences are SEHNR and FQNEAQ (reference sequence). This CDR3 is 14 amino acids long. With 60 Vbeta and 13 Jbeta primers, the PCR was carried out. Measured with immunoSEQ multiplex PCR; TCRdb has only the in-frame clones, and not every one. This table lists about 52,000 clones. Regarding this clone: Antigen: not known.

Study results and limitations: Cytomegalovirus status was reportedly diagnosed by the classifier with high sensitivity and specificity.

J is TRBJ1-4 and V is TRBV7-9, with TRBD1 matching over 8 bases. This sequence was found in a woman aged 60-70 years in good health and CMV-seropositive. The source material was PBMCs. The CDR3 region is CASSAGTGNEKLFF. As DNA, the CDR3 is TGTGCCAGCAGCGCCGGGACAGGCAATGAAAAACTGTTTTTT. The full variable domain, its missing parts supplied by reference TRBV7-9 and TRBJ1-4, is DTGVSQNPRHKITKRGQNVTFRCDPISEHNRLYWYRQTLGQGPEFLTYFQNEAQLEKSRLLSDRFSAERPKGSFSTLEIQRTEQGDSAMYLCASSAGTGNEKLFFGSGTQLSVL.